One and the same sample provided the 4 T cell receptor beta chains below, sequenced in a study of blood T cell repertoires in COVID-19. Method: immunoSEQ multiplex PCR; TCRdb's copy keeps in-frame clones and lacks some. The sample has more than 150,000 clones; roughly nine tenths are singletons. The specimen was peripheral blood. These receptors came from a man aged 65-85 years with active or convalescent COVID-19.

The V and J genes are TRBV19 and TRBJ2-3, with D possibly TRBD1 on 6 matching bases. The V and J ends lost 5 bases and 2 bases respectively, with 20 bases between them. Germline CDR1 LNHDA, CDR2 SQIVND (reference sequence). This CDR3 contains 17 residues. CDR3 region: CASSPSRGRVYTDTQYF. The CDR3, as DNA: TGTGCCAGTAGTCCTTCCAGGGGCCGGGTCTACACAGATACGCAGTATTTT.

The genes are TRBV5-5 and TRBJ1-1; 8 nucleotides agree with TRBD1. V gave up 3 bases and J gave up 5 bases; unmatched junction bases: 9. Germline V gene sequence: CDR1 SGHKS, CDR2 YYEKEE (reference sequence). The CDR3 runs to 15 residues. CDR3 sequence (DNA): TGTGCCAGCAGCTCCCTACAGGGGGGATATACTGAAGCTTTCTTT. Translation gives CASSSLQGGYTEAFF.

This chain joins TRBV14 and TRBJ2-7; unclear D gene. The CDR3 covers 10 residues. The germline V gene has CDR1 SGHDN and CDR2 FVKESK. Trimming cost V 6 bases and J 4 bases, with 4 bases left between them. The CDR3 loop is CASSHYEQYF. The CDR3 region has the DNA TGTGCCAGCAGTCATTACGAGCAGTACTTC.

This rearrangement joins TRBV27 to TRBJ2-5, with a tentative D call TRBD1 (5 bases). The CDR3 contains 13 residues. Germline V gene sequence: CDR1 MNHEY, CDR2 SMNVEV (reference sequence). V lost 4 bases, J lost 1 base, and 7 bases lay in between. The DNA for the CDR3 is TGTGCCAGCAGTTCGGACATCCAAGAGACCCAGTACTTC. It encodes CASSSDIQETQYF.